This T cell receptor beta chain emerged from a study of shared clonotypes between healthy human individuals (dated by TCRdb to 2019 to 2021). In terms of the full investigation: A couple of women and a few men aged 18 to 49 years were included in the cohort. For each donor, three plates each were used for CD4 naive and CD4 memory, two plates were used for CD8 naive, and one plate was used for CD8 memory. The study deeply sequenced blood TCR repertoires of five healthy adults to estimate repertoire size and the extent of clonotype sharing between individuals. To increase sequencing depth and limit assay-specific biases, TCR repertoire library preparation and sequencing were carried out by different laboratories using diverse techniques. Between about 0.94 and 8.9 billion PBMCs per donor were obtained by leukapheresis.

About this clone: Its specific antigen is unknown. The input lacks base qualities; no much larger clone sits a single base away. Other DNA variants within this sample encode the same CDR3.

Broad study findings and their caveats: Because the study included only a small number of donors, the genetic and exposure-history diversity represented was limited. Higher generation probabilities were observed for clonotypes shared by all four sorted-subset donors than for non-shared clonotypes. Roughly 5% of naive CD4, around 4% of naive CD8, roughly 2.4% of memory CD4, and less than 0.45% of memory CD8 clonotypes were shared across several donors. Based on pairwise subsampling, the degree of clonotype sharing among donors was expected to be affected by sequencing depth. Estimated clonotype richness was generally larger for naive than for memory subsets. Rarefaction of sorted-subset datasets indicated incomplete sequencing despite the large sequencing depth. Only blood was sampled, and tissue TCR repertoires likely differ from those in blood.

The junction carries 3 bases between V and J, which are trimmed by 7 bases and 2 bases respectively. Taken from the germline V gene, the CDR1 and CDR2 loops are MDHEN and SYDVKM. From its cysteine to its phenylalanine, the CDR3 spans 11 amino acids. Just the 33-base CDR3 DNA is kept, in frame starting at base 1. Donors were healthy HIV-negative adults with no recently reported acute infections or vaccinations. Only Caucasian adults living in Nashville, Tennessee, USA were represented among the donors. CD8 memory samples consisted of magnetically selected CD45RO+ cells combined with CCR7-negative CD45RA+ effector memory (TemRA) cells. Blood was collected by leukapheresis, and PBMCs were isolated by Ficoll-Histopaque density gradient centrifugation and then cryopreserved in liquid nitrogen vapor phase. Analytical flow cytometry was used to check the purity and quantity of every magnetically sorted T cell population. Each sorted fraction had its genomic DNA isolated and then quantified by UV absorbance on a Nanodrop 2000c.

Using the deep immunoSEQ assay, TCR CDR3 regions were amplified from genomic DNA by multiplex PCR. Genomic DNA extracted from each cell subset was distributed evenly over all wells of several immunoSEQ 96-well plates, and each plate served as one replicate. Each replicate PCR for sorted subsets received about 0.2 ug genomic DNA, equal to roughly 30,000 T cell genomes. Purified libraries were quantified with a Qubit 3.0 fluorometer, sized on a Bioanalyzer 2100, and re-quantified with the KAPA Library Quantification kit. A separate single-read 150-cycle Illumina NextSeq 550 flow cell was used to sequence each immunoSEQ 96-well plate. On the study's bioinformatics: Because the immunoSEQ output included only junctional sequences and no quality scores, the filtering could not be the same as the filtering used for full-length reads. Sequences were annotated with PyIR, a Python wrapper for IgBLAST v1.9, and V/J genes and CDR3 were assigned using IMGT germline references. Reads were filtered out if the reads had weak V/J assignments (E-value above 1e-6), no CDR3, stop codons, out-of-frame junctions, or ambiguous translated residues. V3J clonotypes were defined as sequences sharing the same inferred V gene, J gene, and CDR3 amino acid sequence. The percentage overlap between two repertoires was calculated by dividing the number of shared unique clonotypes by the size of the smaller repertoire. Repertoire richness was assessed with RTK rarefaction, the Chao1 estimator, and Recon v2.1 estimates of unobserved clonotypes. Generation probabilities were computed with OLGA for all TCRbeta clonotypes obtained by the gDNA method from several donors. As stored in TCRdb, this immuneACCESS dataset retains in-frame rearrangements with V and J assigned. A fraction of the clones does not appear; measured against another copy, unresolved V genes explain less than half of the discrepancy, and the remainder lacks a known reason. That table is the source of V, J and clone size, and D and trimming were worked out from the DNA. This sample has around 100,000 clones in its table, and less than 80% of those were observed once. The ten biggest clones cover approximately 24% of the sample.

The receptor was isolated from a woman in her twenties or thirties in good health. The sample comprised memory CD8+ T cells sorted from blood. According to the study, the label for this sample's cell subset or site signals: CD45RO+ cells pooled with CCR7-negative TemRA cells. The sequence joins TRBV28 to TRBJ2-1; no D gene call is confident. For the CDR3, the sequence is CASNTYNEQFF. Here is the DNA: TGTGCCAGCAATACCTACAATGAGCAGTTCTTC.